The 9 T cell receptor beta chains given below trace back to one sample, sequenced in a study of blood T cell repertoires in COVID-19. Only in-frame clones appear in the TCRdb table, and some are missing; sequencing was by immunoSEQ multiplex PCR. In the table there are under 200,000 clones, about 76% of which are singletons. The sequencing input was peripheral blood. The receptor source for this set is a woman between 35 and 50 years old with COVID-19, enrolled during active disease.

This chain joins TRBV6-5 and TRBJ2-7, with D maybe TRBD1 (5 bases). The CDR3 runs to 15 residues. V was cut by 6 bases and J by 2 bases, with 17 bases left in between. CDR1 is MNHEY and CDR2 is SVGAGI in the germline V gene. The CDR3 DNA sequence: TGTGCCAGCAGAGCATCAGGGTTCTCACCCTACGAGCAGTACTTC. This translates into CASRASGFSPYEQYF.

CDR3 loop: CASSLQRGRDTQYF. CDR3 coding DNA: TGTGCCAGCAGTCTCCAGCGGGGGAGAGATACGCAGTATTTT. The chain joins TRBV3-1 (or the pseudogene TRBV3-2) to TRBJ2-3; 8 nucleotides line up with TRBD2. CDR1 is LGHDT, CDR2 YNNKEL, per germline (reference sequence). This CDR3 comprises 14 residues. V shed 6 bases and J 5 bases; nucleotides not matched to a gene: 7.

V usage is TRBV11-3 and J usage is TRBJ1-3; D ambiguous. The CDR3 is 13 amino acids. Trimming removed 5 bases at V and 7 bases at J, with 12 bases between. Looked up from germline, CDR1 is SGHNT and CDR2 is YENEEA. The CDR3 region is CASSPTTGNTIYF. CDR3 coding DNA: TGTGCCAGCAGCCCGACCACCGGGAACACCATATATTTT. Combining the CDR3 with reference TRBV11-3 and TRBJ1-3 gives the whole variable domain EAGVVQSPRYKIIEKKQPVAFWCNPISGHNTLYWYLQNLGQGPELLIRYENEEAVDDSQLPKDRFSAERLKGVDSTLKIQPAELGDSAVYLCASSPTTGNTIYFGEGSWLTVV.

The J gene is TRBJ1-2, the V gene TRBV6-2 or TRBV6-3; D call uncertain. The V end lost 2 bases, the J end lost 0 bases, and 13 bases lay between the germline ends. CDR1 is MNHEY and CDR2 is SVGEGT in the germline V gene. CDR3 length equals 16 residues. The CDR3 coding sequence is TGTGCCAGCAGTTACGATAGGAGCGGGGCTAACTATGGCTACACCTTC. Its translation is CASSYDRSGANYGYTF.

V is TRBV7-8 and J is TRBJ2-1, with TRBD2 identical over 8 bases. With 3 bases clipped from V and 3 bases from J, the junction kept 13 bases outside the gene matches. CDR1 and CDR2 from the germline V gene are SGHVS and FQNEAQ. This CDR3 region has 18 residues. In DNA, the CDR3 is TGTGCCAGCAGCTTGAGTCTGCCGGGACTAGGCCTCTACAATGAGCAGTTCTTC. Translated, it gives CASSLSLPGLGLYNEQFF.

V is TRBV21-1 and J is TRBJ2-5; the table's D gene call, TRBD2, was not cross checked with the DNA. TRBV21-1 is recorded as a pseudogene. CDR3 length: 17 amino acids. This CDR3 is CASSKALSGKRKETQYF. The CDR3 region has the DNA TGTGCCAGCAGCAAAGCGCTTTCGGGGAAACGAAAAGAGACCCAGTACTTC.

V gene TRBV21-1 combines with J gene TRBJ2-1; TRBD2, the table's D call, lacks a check against the DNA. TRBV21-1 is a pseudogene segment. The CDR3 contains 16 residues. The CDR3 bases are TGTGCCAGCAGCAAAGGCGGGCGACACTACTACAATGAGCAGTTCTTC. Translation: CASSKGGRHYYNEQFF.

The chain recombines TRBV5-1 with TRBJ2-3; TRBD1 is a possible D gene (5 bases). This CDR3 has 16 amino acids. Trimming shortened V by 0 bases and J by 1 base, and 12 bases separated the two germline ends. Germline CDR1 reads SGHRS; CDR2 reads YFSETQ. The CDR3 spells CASSLEGDVGTDTQYF. The CDR3, as DNA: TGCGCCAGCAGCTTGGAAGGGGATGTGGGCACAGATACGCAGTATTTT.

The CDR3 nucleotides are TGTGCCAGTAGTCCTCGGTCTTACAATCAGCCCCAGCATTTT. Residues: CASSPRSYNQPQHF. The J gene is TRBJ1-5, the V gene TRBV19; D gene uncertain. Per germline, CDR1 LNHDA and CDR2 SQIVND (reference sequence). The V gene lost 5 bases and the J gene lost 3 bases, with 11 bases spanning the gap. The CDR3 covers 14 residues.